A selection of T cell receptor beta chains follows, all from one sample in a study of T cells after yellow fever vaccination. TCRdb redid the calling of the 5' RACE reads with MiXCR, one entry per CDR3 protein. The table lists roughly 300,000 distinct CDR3 sequences, around 8.1% of them singletons. The sequences come from PBMCs, collected 35 to 50 days after the first yellow fever vaccination. These receptors were collected from a man aged 18 to 29 who received the YFV17D yellow fever vaccine. CDR3s include the opening cysteine and the closing phenylalanine or tryptophan. D genes are given only for firm matches. A row's size may be missing; if present it is once, few, many or a size class.

V,J,D,size,CDR3,DNA
TRBV20-1,TRBJ2-2,-,-,CSARASGAATGELFF,TGCAGTGCTAGAGCCTCAGGGGCGGCGACCGGGGAGCTGTTTTTT
TRBV12-3/TRBV12-4,TRBJ1-6,-,-,CASSFGQNNSPLHF,TGTGCCAGCAGTTTCGGACAGAATAATTCACCCCTCCACTTT
TRBV5-4,TRBJ2-1,TRBD2,-,CASTTGTSGLHSYNEQFF,TGTGCCAGCACCACCGGGACTAGCGGCCTACACTCCTACAATGAGCAGTTCTTC
TRBV7-3,TRBJ2-7,-,few,CASSPGPRAEQYF,TGTGCCAGCAGCCCCGGTCCCCGGGCCGAGCAGTACTTC
TRBV5-1,TRBJ1-6,-,many,CASSLSQDSGHNSPLHF,TGCGCCAGCAGCCTTTCCCAGGACAGCGGGCACAATTCACCCCTCCACTTT
TRBV27,TRBJ2-3,TRBD1,-,CASRTGLGDTQYF,TGTGCCAGCAGGACAGGGTTGGGGGATACGCAGTATTTT
TRBV7-8,TRBJ1-2,-,few,CASSLGHPGSYGYTF,TGTGCCAGCAGCTTGGGACACCCCGGGAGCTATGGCTACACCTTC
TRBV10-3,TRBJ2-1,-,few,CAISEGGSYNEQFF,TGTGCCATCAGCGAGGGGGGATCCTACAATGAGCAGTTCTTC
TRBV9,TRBJ2-4,-,-,CASSSFGAKNIQHF,TGTGCCAGCAGCTCCTTCGGGGCTAAAAACATTCAGCACTTC
TRBV4-2,TRBJ2-1,TRBD2,few,CASSHISGTSGYNEQFF,TGTGCCAGCAGCCACATATCCGGGACTAGCGGCTACAATGAGCAGTTCTTC
TRBV7-2,TRBJ2-2,-,-,CATRVGGTGELFF,TGTGCCACCCGAGTAGGGGGGACCGGGGAGCTGTTTTTT
TRBV27,TRBJ2-6,-,few,CASSLYPLYSGANVLTF,TGTGCCAGCAGTTTATATCCTCTTTACTCTGGGGCCAACGTCCTGACTTTC
TRBV27,TRBJ2-5,-,few,CASSPRGFKETQYF,TGTGCCAGCAGTCCCCGTGGCTTTAAAGAGACCCAGTACTTC
TRBV5-1,TRBJ1-1,-,-,CASSPRGSLNTEAFF,TGCGCCAGCAGCCCAAGGGGTTCCCTTAACACTGAAGCTTTCTTT
TRBV7-2,TRBJ1-5,-,-,CASSLDGGGQPQHF,TGTGCCAGCAGCCTAGATGGAGGGGGTCAGCCCCAGCATTTT
TRBV7-3,TRBJ2-3,-,many,CASSLTDGGADTQYF,TGTGCCAGCAGCTTGACCGATGGGGGGGCGGATACGCAGTATTTT
TRBV20-1,TRBJ2-1,-,few,CSARSGSEQFF,TGCAGTGCCCGTTCGGGGTCTGAGCAGTTCTTC
TRBV20-1,TRBJ1-1,-,few,CSAQTGSKRGAFF,TGCAGTGCCCAAACCGGGTCCAAGAGGGGAGCTTTCTTT
TRBV7-6,TRBJ1-6,-,-,CASSQGQFYNSPLHF,TGTGCCAGCAGCCAAGGACAATTCTATAATTCACCCCTCCACTTT
TRBV4-1,TRBJ2-1,TRBD2,-,CASSQLAGGSNEQFF,TGCGCCAGCAGCCAACTAGCGGGGGGGTCCAATGAGCAGTTCTTC
TRBV5-1,TRBJ2-2,TRBD1,-,CASDRGDTGELFF,TGCGCCAGCGACAGGGGGGACACCGGGGAGCTGTTTTTT
TRBV20-1,TRBJ2-5,-,many,CSALKETQYF,TGCAGTGCGTTAAAAGAGACCCAGTACTTC
TRBV29-1,TRBJ1-1,-,few,CSVEGRGGVTEAFF,TGCAGCGTTGAAGGGCGGGGAGGGGTCACTGAAGCTTTCTTT
TRBV6-2/TRBV6-3,TRBJ2-1,TRBD1,many,CASSSEQGAVWNEQFF,TGTGCCAGCAGCAGCGAACAGGGGGCCGTTTGGAATGAGCAGTTCTTC
TRBV4-2,TRBJ2-7,-,-,CASSQERLAYEQYF,TGTGCCAGCAGCCAAGAGAGGCTAGCCTACGAGCAGTACTTC
TRBV3-1,TRBJ1-2,TRBD1,many,CASSPDRGNGYTF,TGTGCCAGCAGCCCCGACAGGGGGAATGGCTACACCTTC
TRBV27,TRBJ2-1,-,few,CASKEVRGGYNEQFF,TGTGCCAGCAAGGAGGTTAGAGGAGGTTACAATGAGCAGTTCTTC
TRBV7-2,TRBJ1-4,TRBD1,few,CASSKGQLSTNEKLFF,TGTGCCAGCAGCAAGGGACAGCTATCAACTAATGAAAAACTGTTTTTT
TRBV7-2,TRBJ2-1,-,few,CASSLVEQGEQFF,TGTGCCAGCAGCTTAGTCGAGCAGGGTGAGCAGTTCTTC
TRBV7-3,TRBJ2-3,-,-,CASSLTSLAALDF,TGTGCCAGCAGCTTAACCTCGCTCGCTGCATTAGATTTT
TRBV5-1,TRBJ2-5,TRBD2,many,CASSWAGERKETQYF,TGCGCCAGCAGCTGGGCGGGGGAGAGGAAGGAGACCCAGTACTTC
TRBV5-6,TRBJ1-4,-,few,CASGREGVTNEKLFF,TGTGCCAGCGGAAGAGAGGGGGTGACTAATGAAAAACTGTTTTTT
TRBV20-1,TRBJ2-5,TRBD2,few,CSAQRGQETQYF,TGCAGTGCTCAGCGGGGGCAAGAGACCCAGTACTTC
TRBV7-9,TRBJ2-3,-,few,CASSPPIDTQYF,TGTGCCAGCAGCCCTCCGATAGATACGCAGTATTTT
TRBV20-1,TRBJ1-5,-,many,CSARVGHAPYGNQPQHF,TGCAGTGCTAGAGTCGGACACGCACCCTATGGCAATCAGCCCCAGCATTTT
TRBV12-3/TRBV12-4,TRBJ2-5,TRBD2,many,CASSPTSGGVQETQYF,TGTGCCAGCAGTCCAACTAGCGGGGGGGTACAAGAGACCCAGTACTTC
TRBV24-1,TRBJ2-5,-,few,CATSVAGAGEETQYF,TGTGCCACCAGTGTCGCGGGGGCAGGGGAAGAGACCCAGTACTTC
TRBV4-1,TRBJ2-3,-,few,CASSQVTGGPPTDTQYF,TGCGCCAGCAGCCAAGTTACAGGTGGACCTCCCACAGATACGCAGTATTTT
TRBV4-1,TRBJ1-1,TRBD1,few,CASSQDGDRGIHSQPNTEAFF,TGCGCCAGCAGCCAAGATGGGGACAGGGGGATTCACTCCCAACCGAACACTGAAGCTTTCTTT
TRBV20-1,TRBJ2-7,TRBD2,-,CSASPLAGATTYEQYF,TGCAGTGCTAGTCCGCTAGCGGGGGCCACAACCTACGAGCAGTACTTC
TRBV3-1,TRBJ1-3,-,few,CASSPYRQTARNTIYF,TGTGCCAGCAGCCCCTATAGACAAACGGCAAGAAACACCATATATTTT
TRBV5-1,TRBJ2-7,-,few,CASSLPLGDEQYF,TGCGCCAGCAGCTTGCCCTTGGGCGACGAGCAGTACTTC
TRBV5-1,TRBJ1-5,-,few,CASSLKQGDQPQHF,TGCGCCAGCAGCTTGAAACAGGGAGATCAGCCCCAGCATTTT
TRBV4-2,TRBJ2-2,-,few,CASSERITGELFF,TGTGCCAGCAGCGAAAGGATCACCGGGGAGCTGTTTTTT
TRBV5-1,TRBJ1-1,-,-,CASSLDFPGVGTEAFF,TGCGCCAGCAGCTTGGATTTCCCTGGGGTAGGGACTGAAGCTTTCTTT
TRBV4-2,TRBJ1-3,-,few,CASSQDLGQRASSSGNTIYF,TGTGCCAGCAGCCAAGATCTCGGACAGAGGGCGTCCAGCTCTGGAAACACCATATATTTT
TRBV7-2,TRBJ1-2,-,few,CASSLGAGLVLGYTF,TGTGCCAGCAGCTTAGGGGCGGGACTCGTCCTTGGCTACACCTTC
TRBV10-3,TRBJ2-3,-,-,CAISESGVTSTDTQYF,TGTGCCATCAGTGAGTCGGGGGTTACTAGCACAGATACGCAGTATTTT
TRBV12-3/TRBV12-4,TRBJ2-3,TRBD2,-,CASSRLAGGVDTQYF,TGTGCCAGCAGCCGACTAGCGGGGGGGGTAGATACGCAGTATTTT
TRBV6-1,TRBJ2-1,-,few,CASNAGASYNEQFF,TGTGCCAGCAACGCGGGGGCCTCCTACAATGAGCAGTTCTTC